This T cell receptor (beta chain) was sequenced for a study of patients and donors after allogeneic stem cell transplantation. TCRdb redid the calling of the RT-PCR reads with MiXCR, one entry per CDR3 protein. The table has 90,000 to 120,000 distinct CDR3 sequences, 35% seen once. Trimming took 8 bases from V and 0 from J; bases not matched to a gene: 1. The CDR3 is 12 amino acids. Germline V lookup: CDR1 SGHVS, CDR2 FNYEAQ. The chain combines TRBV7-6 with TRBJ2-7; TRBD2 matches at 7 bases. Sequenced sample: blood, either unsorted or a sorted T cell fraction (not recorded which). The sequence derives from a human donor who was either an allogeneic HSCT recipient or a stem cell or donor lymphocyte infusion donor (not recorded which). It is not recorded whose cells these are; they may come from a transplant donor. As DNA, the CDR3 is TGTGCCAGCGGGACTACCTCCTACGAGCAGTACTTC. It encodes CASGTTSYEQYF.